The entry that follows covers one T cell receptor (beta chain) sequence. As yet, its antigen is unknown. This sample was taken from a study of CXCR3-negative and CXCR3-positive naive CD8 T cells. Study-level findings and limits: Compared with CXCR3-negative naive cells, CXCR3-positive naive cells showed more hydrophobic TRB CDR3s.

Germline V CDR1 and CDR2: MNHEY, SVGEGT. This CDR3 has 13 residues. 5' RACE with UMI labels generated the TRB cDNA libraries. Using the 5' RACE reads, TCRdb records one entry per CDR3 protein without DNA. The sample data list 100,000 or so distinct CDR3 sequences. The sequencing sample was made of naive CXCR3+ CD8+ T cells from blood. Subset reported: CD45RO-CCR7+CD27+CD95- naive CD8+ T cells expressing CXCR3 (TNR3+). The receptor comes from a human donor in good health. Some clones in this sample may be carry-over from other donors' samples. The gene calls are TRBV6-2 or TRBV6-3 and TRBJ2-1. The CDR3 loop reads CASTGRIYNEQFF.